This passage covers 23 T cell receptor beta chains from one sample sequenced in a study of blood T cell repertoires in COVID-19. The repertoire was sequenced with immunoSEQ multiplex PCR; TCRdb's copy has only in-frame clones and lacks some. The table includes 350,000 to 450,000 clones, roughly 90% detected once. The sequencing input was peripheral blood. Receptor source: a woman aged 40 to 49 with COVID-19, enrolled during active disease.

As DNA, the CDR3 is TGCAGCGCTCGGGTAGGGGACTATGGCTACACCTTC. Its protein is CSARVGDYGYTF. This chain joins TRBV29-1 and TRBJ1-2, with D tentatively TRBD1 (5 bases). V was pared by 7 bases and J by 3 bases, with 12 bases between. The V gene's germline CDR1 is SQVTM and CDR2 ANQGSEA. The CDR3 loop spans 12 amino acids.

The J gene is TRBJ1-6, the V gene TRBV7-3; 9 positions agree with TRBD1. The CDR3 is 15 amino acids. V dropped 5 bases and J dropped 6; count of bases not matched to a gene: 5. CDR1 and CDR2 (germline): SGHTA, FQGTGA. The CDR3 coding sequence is TGTGCCAGCAGCATCACAGGGGGCTCTAATTCACCCCTCCACTTT. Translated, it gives CASSITGGSNSPLHF.

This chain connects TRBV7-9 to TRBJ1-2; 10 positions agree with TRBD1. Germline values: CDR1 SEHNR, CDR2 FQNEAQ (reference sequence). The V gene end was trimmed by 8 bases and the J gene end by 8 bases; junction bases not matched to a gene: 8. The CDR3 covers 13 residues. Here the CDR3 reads CASFQTGGGGYTF. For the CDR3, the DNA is TGTGCCAGCTTCCAGACAGGGGGCGGGGGCTACACCTTC.

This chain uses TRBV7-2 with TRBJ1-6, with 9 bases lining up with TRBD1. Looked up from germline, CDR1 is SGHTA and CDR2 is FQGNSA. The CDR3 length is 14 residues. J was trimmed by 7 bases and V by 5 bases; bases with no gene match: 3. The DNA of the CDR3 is TGTGCCAGCAGCCAAGGACAGGGGAATTCACCCCTCCACTTT. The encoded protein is CASSQGQGNSPLHF.

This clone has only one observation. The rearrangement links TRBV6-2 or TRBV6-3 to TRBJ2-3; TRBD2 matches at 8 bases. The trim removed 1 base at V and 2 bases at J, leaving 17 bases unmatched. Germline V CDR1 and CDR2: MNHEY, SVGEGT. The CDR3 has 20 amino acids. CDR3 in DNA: TGTGCCAGCAGTTACTTCCCTAAAATCGGGCGGGGGGCCCACACAGATACGCAGTATTTT. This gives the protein CASSYFPKIGRGAHTDTQYF.

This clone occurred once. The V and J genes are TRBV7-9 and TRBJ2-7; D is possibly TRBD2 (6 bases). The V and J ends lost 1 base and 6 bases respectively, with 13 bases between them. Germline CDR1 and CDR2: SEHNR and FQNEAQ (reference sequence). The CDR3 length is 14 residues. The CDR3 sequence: CASSLVSGVIEQYF. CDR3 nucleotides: TGTGCCAGCAGCTTAGTGTCGGGGGTCATCGAGCAGTACTTC.

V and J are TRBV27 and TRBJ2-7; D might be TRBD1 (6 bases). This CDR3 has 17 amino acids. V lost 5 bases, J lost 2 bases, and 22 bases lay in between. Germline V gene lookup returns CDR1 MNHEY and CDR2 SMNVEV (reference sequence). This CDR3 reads CASSPAVFRGEAYEQYF. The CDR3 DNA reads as TGTGCCAGCAGTCCAGCGGTTTTCAGGGGAGAGGCCTACGAGCAGTACTTC.

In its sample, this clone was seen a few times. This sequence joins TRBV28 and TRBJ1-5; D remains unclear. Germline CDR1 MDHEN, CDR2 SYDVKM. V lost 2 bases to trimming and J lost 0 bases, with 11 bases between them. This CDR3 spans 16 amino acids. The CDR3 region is CASSLIPSYSNQPQHF. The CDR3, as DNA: TGTGCCAGCAGTTTAATTCCTTCCTATAGCAATCAGCCCCAGCATTTT.

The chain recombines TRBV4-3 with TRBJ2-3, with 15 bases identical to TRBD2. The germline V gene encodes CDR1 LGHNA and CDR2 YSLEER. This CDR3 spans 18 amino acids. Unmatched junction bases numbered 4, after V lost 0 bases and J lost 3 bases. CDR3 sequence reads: CASSQDTGTSGRTDTQYF. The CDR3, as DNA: TGCGCCAGCAGCCAAGATACGGGGACTAGCGGGAGGACAGATACGCAGTATTTT.

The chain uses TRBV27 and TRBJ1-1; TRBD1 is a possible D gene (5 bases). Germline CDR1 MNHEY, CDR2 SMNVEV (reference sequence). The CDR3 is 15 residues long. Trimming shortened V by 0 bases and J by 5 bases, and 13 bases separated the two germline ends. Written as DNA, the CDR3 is TGTGCCAGCAGTTTATCAAGTTCGGGGGTAACTGAAGCTTTCTTT. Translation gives CASSLSSSGVTEAFF.

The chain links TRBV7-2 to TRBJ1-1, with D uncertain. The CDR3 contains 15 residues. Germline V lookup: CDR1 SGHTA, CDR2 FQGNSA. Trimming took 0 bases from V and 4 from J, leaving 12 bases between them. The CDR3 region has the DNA TGTGCCAGCAGCTTAGCGGGCCCGGGGAGCACTGAAGCTTTCTTT. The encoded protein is CASSLAGPGSTEAFF.

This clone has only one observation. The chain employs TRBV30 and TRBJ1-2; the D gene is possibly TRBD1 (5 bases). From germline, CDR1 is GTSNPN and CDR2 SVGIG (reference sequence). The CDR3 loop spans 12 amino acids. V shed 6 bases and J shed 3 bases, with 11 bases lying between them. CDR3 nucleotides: TGTGCCTGTCCCATGGGGCACTATGGCTACACCTTC. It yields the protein CACPMGHYGYTF.

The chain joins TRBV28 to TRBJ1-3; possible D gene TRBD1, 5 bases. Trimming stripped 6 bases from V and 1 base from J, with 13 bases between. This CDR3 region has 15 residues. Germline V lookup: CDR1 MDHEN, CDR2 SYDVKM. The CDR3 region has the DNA TGTGCCAGCAGCCGTCGACAGCTATCTGGAAACACCATATATTTT. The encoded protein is CASSRRQLSGNTIYF.

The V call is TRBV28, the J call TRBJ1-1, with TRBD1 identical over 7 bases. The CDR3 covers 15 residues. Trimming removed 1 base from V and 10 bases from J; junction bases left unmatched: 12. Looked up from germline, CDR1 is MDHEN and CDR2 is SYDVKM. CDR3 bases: TGTGCCAGCAGTTTATCGGGAGGGGGCGCAGAGCGAGCTTTCTTT. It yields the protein CASSLSGGGAERAFF.

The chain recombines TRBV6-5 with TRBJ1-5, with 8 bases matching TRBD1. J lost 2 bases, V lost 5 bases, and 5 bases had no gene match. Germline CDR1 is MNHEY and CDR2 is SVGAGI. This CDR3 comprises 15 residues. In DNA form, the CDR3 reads TGTGCCAGCAGTCCGACAGGGGCGGGCAATCAGCCCCAGCATTTT. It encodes CASSPTGAGNQPQHF.

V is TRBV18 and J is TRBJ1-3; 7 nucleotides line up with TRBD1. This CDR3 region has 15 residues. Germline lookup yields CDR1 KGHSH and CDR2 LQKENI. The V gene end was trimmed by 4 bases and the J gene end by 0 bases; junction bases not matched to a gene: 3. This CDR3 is CASSLNRGSGNTIYF. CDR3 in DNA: TGTGCCAGCTCACTTAACAGGGGCTCTGGAAACACCATATATTTT.

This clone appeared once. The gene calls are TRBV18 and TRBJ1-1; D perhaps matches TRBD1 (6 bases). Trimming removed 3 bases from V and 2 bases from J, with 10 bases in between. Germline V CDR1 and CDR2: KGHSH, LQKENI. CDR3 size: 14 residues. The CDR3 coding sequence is TGTGCCAGCTCACCGACAGGAGATAACACTGAAGCTTTCTTT. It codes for CASSPTGDNTEAFF.

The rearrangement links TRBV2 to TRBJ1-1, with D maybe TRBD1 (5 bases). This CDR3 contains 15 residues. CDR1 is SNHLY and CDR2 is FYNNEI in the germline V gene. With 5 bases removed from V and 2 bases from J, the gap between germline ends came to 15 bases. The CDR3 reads CASSPRQILNTEAFF. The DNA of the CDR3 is TGTGCCAGCAGTCCCCGACAGATACTTAACACTGAAGCTTTCTTT.

The CDR3: CASNSDGAGRTF. As DNA, the CDR3 is TGTGCCAGCAACTCGGACGGCGCGGGACGCACCTTC. This chain links TRBV2 with TRBJ1-2, with D possibly TRBD1 on 5 matching bases. Germline CDR1 is SNHLY and CDR2 is FYNNEI. The CDR3 loop spans 12 amino acids. V dropped 7 bases and J dropped 13 bases, with 19 bases sitting between them.

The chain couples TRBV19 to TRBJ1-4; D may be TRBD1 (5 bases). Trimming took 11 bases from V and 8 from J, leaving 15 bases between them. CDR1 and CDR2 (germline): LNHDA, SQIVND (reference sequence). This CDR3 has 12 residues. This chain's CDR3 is CAAGRRSEKLFF. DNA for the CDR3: TGTGCCGCGGGACGGAGATCAGAAAAACTGTTTTTT. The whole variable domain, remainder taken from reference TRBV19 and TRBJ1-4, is DGGITQSPKYLFRKEGQNVTLSCEQNLNHDAMYWYRQDPGQGLRLIYYSQIVNDFQKGDIAEGYSVSREKKESFPLTVTSAQKNPTAFYLCAAGRRSEKLFFGSGTQLSVL.

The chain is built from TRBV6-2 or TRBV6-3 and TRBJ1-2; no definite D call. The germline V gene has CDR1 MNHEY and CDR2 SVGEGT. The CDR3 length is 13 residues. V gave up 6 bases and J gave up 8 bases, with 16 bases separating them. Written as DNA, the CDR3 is TGTGCCAGCAGCCAAAGACCCGCCGGGGGCTACACCTTC. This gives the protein CASSQRPAGGYTF.

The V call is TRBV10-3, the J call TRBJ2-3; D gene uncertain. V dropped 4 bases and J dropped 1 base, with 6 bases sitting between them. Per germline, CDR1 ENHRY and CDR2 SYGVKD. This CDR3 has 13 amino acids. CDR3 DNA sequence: TGTGCCATCAGTGTAGTCGGCACAGATACGCAGTATTTT. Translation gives CAISVVGTDTQYF.

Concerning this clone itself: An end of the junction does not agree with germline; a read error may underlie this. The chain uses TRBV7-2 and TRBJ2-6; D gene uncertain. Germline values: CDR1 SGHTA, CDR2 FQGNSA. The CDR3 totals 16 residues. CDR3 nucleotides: TGTGTCAGCAGCTTAGACACCAACTCTGGGGCCAACGTCCTGACTTTC. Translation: CVSSLDTNSGANVLTF.